This T cell receptor beta chain is drawn from a study of technical replicates of blood from several donors. The assay was immunoSEQ multiplex PCR, and TCRdb's table has in-frame clones only and misses some. The sample holds some 54,000 clones, 80% to 95% seen once. V shed 7 bases, J shed 6 bases, and the junction held 12 bases outside the gene matches. The CDR3 contains 15 residues. Germline-derived CDR1 and CDR2 are MNHEY and SVGAGI. This clone was seen once. This clonotype was sampled from a human donor in good health. Some clones in this sample may be carry-over from other donors' samples. Sequencing was carried out using PBMCs. The rearrangement links TRBV6-5 to TRBJ2-3, with 8 bases matching TRBD1. CDR3 in DNA: TGTGCCAGCACCCGGGGTCTTACAGGGGGGGATACGCAGTATTTT. Translated: CASTRGLTGGDTQYF.